The 30 T cell receptor beta chains reported below all come from one sample, sequenced in a study of identical twins. TCRdb reprocessed the 5' RACE reads with MiXCR, giving one entry per CDR3 protein. The repertoire holds 500,000 or so distinct CDR3 sequences, with approximately 15% as singletons. This same sample was also taken into another study, of yellow fever vaccine responses in identical twins.

The sequenced sample consisted of CD4+ T cells sorted from blood. The receptors originated from a woman under 30 in good health.

About this clonotype itself: A junction end diverges from the germline sequence, so it may reflect a read error. This chain connects TRBV3-1 to TRBJ2-2; no definite D call. This CDR3 is 13 amino acids long. Germline V gives CDR1 LGHDT, CDR2 YNNKEL (reference sequence). The CDR3 sequence is CASGHLGNGELFF. Here the CDR3 DNA reads TGTGCCAGCGGCCACCTGGGAAACGGGGAGCTGTTTTTT.

This clonotype was observed a handful of times. J is TRBJ1-2 and V is TRBV5-1; tentatively, D is TRBD1 (5 bases). Germline V gene lookup returns CDR1 SGHRS and CDR2 YFSETQ. The CDR3 runs 15 residues. V was clipped by 4 bases and J by 6 bases, with 19 bases between them. The CDR3 DNA reads TGCGCCAGCAGCCCCAGAGAGAGGGGAAGTCATGGCTACACCTTC. Protein product: CASSPRERGSHGYTF.

This clonotype was seen at least ten times. This chain uses TRBV12-3 or TRBV12-4 with TRBJ2-7; 7 nucleotides agree with TRBD1. The CDR3 is 13 amino acids. Trimming took 6 bases from V and 2 from J; bases not matched to a gene: 4. CDR3 amino acids: CASRETGTYEQYF. The CDR3, as DNA: TGTGCCAGCAGGGAGACAGGGACCTACGAGCAGTACTTC.

This clonotype was seen more than once but under ten times. The chain is built from TRBV5-6 and TRBJ2-7; 9 bases map to TRBD1. V was clipped by 4 bases and J by 4 bases; unmatched bases: 9. In germline, CDR1 is SGHDT, CDR2 YYEEEE. CDR3 size: 15 residues. In DNA form, the CDR3 reads TGTGCCAGCAGCCCGACGGGGACAGGGAAATACGAGCAGTACTTC. Protein: CASSPTGTGKYEQYF.

V is TRBV20-1 and J is TRBJ2-3; D is ambiguous. This CDR3 has 15 residues. Germline CDR1 reads DFQATT; CDR2 reads SNEGSKA (reference sequence). V gave up 0 bases and J gave up 3 bases, with 13 bases separating them. The CDR3 DNA is TGCAGTGCTAGAGATGGACGAGGATGGACAGATACGCAGTATTTT. Its translation: CSARDGRGWTDTQYF.

The sample holds a few counts of this clonotype. The rearrangement uses TRBV12-3 or TRBV12-4 and TRBJ2-5; 14 bases match TRBD2. The V and J ends lost 1 base and 3 bases, in that order; junction bases with no gene match: 13. The CDR3 consists of 20 residues. CDR3 nucleotide sequence: TGTGCCAGCAGTTTAGGAGTGACCACGGGACTAGCGGGAGCAAAAGAGACCCAGTACTTC. Translation gives CASSLGVTTGLAGAKETQYF.

This clonotype was recorded a few times. The chain links TRBV1 to TRBJ2-3. TRBV1 has pseudogene status. The CDR3 sequence is 12 residues long. The CDR3 coding sequence is TGCACCAGCCAGACGGGTGGAGATACGCAGTATTTT. Its protein is CTSQTGGDTQYF.

This clonotype was counted at least ten times. The rearrangement uses TRBV29-1 and TRBJ1-1; no firm D call. The CDR3 length is 13 residues. V lost 4 bases, J lost 1 base, and 10 bases lay in between. The V gene's germline CDR1 is SQVTM and CDR2 ANQGSEA. The CDR3 loop reads CSVAFESNTEAFF. CDR3 in DNA: TGCAGCGTTGCCTTTGAGTCGAACACTGAAGCTTTCTTT.

This chain joins TRBV7-2 and TRBJ2-7; perhaps TRBD2 as D (6 bases). The CDR3 runs to 15 residues. Trimming cost V 4 bases and J 5 bases, with 18 bases left between them. Germline CDR1 SGHTA, CDR2 FQGNSA. The CDR3 sequence: CASSSSTGERDEQYF. The CDR3 DNA reads TGTGCCAGCAGCTCCTCTACGGGAGAAAGGGACGAGCAGTACTTC.

The J gene is TRBJ2-5, the V gene TRBV20-1; TRBD2 agrees at 11 bases. The V and J ends lost 3 bases and 3 bases, in that order; junction bases with no gene match: 6. CDR1 and CDR2 from the germline V gene are DFQATT and SNEGSKA (reference sequence). The CDR3 loop spans 15 amino acids. The CDR3 nucleotides read TGCAGTGCTAGTCCTAGCGGGAGGATTGAAGAGACCCAGTACTTC. Protein sequence: CSASPSGRIEETQYF.

About this clonotype itself: Sequence at one end of the junction differs from germline and may be a read error. The rearrangement uses TRBV5-1 and TRBJ2-1; 7 bases match TRBD1. The CDR3 has 15 amino acids. Germline CDR1 reads SGHRS; CDR2 reads YFSETQ. CDR3 DNA sequence: TGCGCCAGCAGCTTGAAAGAAACAAGCACAGGGGAAAAGCTCTTC. Protein sequence: CASSLKETSTGEKLF. Full variable domain (rest looked up from reference TRBV5-1 and TRBJ2-1): KAGVTQTPRYLIKTRGQQVTLSCSPISGHRSVSWYQQTPGQGLQFLFEYFSETQRNKGNFPGRFSGRQFSNSRSEMNVSTLELGDSALYLCASSLKETSTGEKLFGPGTRLTVL.

In its sample, this clonotype was seen a few times. The V gene is TRBV27, the J gene TRBJ2-7, with D unresolved. V lost 5 bases to trimming and J lost 3 bases, with 11 bases between them. CDR1 is MNHEY, CDR2 SMNVEV, per germline (reference sequence). The CDR3 sequence is 13 residues long. Here the CDR3 DNA reads TGTGCCAGCAGTCTTCTGCAGGACTACGAGCAGTACTTC. It codes for CASSLLQDYEQYF.

The gene calls are TRBV7-3 and TRBJ2-5; 9 bases line up with TRBD2. CDR3 length equals 15 residues. V shed 4 bases and J 7 bases; nucleotides not matched to a gene: 10. The germline CDR1 and CDR2 sequences are SGHTA and FQGTGA. As DNA, the CDR3 is TGTGCCAGCAGCTCTTCTAGCGGGGCCCCCGGGACCCAGTACTTC. Its protein product is CASSSSSGAPGTQYF.

The J gene is TRBJ1-2, the V gene TRBV30; D possibly corresponds to TRBD1 (6 bases). From germline, CDR1 is GTSNPN and CDR2 SVGIG (reference sequence). The CDR3 sequence is 10 residues long. Trimming pared 8 bases from V and 8 bases from J, leaving 12 bases between. CDR3: CAQTGRGYTF. For the CDR3, the DNA is TGTGCCCAGACAGGCAGGGGCTACACCTTC. The full variable domain, rest sourced from reference TRBV30 and TRBJ1-2, is SQTIHQWPATLVQPVGSPLSLECTVEGTSNPNLYWYRQAAGRGLQLLFYSVGIGQISSEVPQNLSASRPQDRQFILSSKKLLLSDSGFYLCAQTGRGYTFGSGTRLTVV.

The chain is built from TRBV6-5 and TRBJ1-5; tentatively, D is TRBD1 (5 bases). Germline assignment: CDR1 MNHEY and CDR2 SVGAGI. The germline V and J ends were trimmed by 0 bases and 2 bases, with 11 bases remaining between them. The CDR3 has 16 residues. CDR3 coding DNA: TGTGCCAGCAGTTACTCGGGGGGGACGGGCAATCAGCCCCAGCATTTT. Translated, it gives CASSYSGGTGNQPQHF.

This clonotype has more than one count but fewer than ten. The rearrangement uses TRBV28 and TRBJ2-2; D perhaps matches TRBD1 (6 bases). This CDR3 region has 19 residues. CDR1 MDHEN and CDR2 SYDVKM come from the germline V gene. V lost 10 bases, J lost 0 bases, and 27 bases lay in between. CDR3 nucleotides: TGTGCCATCAACACACGTGGGGCGACAGGAGACCCGAACACCGGGGAGCTGTTTTTT. This translates into CAINTRGATGDPNTGELFF. The full variable domain, in which reference TRBV28 and TRBJ2-2 provide the parts outside the CDR3, is DVKVTQSSRYLVKRTGEKVFLECVQDMDHENMFWYRQDPGLGLRLIYFSYDVKMKEKGDIPEGYSVSREKKERFSLILESASTNQTSMYLCAINTRGATGDPNTGELFFGEGSRLTVL.

This clonotype occurred many times. The J gene is TRBJ2-1, the V gene TRBV5-1; 8 bases fit TRBD2. Germline CDR1 and CDR2: SGHRS and YFSETQ. The V segment lost 4 bases and the J segment 7 bases; nucleotides outside the gene matches: 10. This CDR3 is 15 amino acids long. CDR3 amino acids: CASSPAGLELNEQFF. The CDR3 DNA sequence: TGCGCCAGCAGCCCGGCGGGACTAGAGTTAAATGAGCAGTTCTTC.

CDR3 loop: CASTKSPKRGWGTDTQYF. CDR3 sequence (DNA): TGTGCCAGCACTAAATCCCCTAAGCGGGGGTGGGGCACAGATACGCAGTATTTT. This chain uses TRBV3-1 with TRBJ2-3; 8 bases agree with TRBD2. There are 18 residues in the CDR3. Germline CDR1 reads LGHDT; CDR2 reads YNNKEL (reference sequence). The V and J ends lost 7 bases and 1 base, in that order; junction bases with no gene match: 16.

The V gene is TRBV7-9, the J gene TRBJ2-7, with TRBD2 matching over 14 bases. The trim removed 4 bases at V and 0 bases at J, leaving 8 bases unmatched. The CDR3 is made up of 18 amino acids. The germline CDR1 and CDR2 sequences are SEHNR and FQNEAQ (reference sequence). The CDR3 loop is CASSSGLAGVGTSYEQYF. The CDR3, as DNA: TGTGCCAGCAGCTCGGGACTAGCGGGAGTGGGGACCTCCTACGAGCAGTACTTC.

This clonotype was found a few times. This rearrangement joins TRBV25-1 to TRBJ2-3; unclear D gene. CDR3 length: 11 amino acids. Germline V gene data show CDR1 as MGHDK and CDR2 as SYGVNS. V lost 6 bases and J 8 bases, leaving 9 bases between the germline ends. The CDR3 nucleotides are TGTGCCAGCAGCGTAGGCGGTACGCAGTATTTT. This translates into CASSVGGTQYF.

The chain recombines TRBV11-2 with TRBJ1-6; 9 bases are a match to TRBD1. Trimming cost V 6 bases and J 7 bases; bases outside gene matches: 10. This CDR3 comprises 16 residues. Germline loops: CDR1 SGHAT, CDR2 FQNNGV. DNA for the CDR3: TGTGCCAGCAGTCTTCGGGGGACAGGGTGGAATTCACCCCTCCACTTT. Translating it yields CASSLRGTGWNSPLHF.

J is TRBJ2-2 and V is TRBV20-1, with D unresolved. V was pared by 4 bases and J by 2 bases, with 8 bases between. CDR1 is DFQATT, CDR2 SNEGSKA, per germline (reference sequence). This CDR3 is built from 13 residues. CDR3 bases: TGCAGTGCTATTCTGGCTAACACCGGGGAGCTGTTTTTT. It translates to CSAILANTGELFF.

This clonotype came up many times. This chain links TRBV12-3 or TRBV12-4 with TRBJ2-7; 15 nucleotides line up with TRBD2. V lost 6 bases to trimming and J lost 4 bases; unmatched junction nucleotides: 4. The CDR3 extends over 15 amino acids. The CDR3 sequence: CASSAGLAGGYEQYF. DNA for the CDR3: TGTGCCAGCAGCGCCGGACTAGCGGGAGGGTACGAGCAGTACTTC.

This clonotype is a singleton in its sample. The rearrangement joins TRBV15 to TRBJ2-5; D possibly uses TRBD1 or TRBD2 (5 bases each). The V gene lost 1 base and the J gene lost 2 bases, with 11 bases spanning the gap. This CDR3 comprises 15 residues. Germline V gene sequence: CDR1 LNHNV, CDR2 YYDKDF (reference sequence). The CDR3 sequence is CATSRGGKGQETQYF. The CDR3, as DNA: TGTGCCACCAGCAGAGGGGGGAAGGGACAAGAGACCCAGTACTTC.

This clonotype was observed many times. The chain has TRBV5-1 and TRBJ2-7; D is undetermined. In germline, CDR1 is SGHRS, CDR2 YFSETQ. V lost 0 bases and J 3 bases, leaving 7 bases between the germline ends. The CDR3 totals 13 residues. The CDR3 DNA is TGCGCCAGCAGCTTGGCGGTAGTCTACGAGCAGTACTTC. This sequence encodes CASSLAVVYEQYF.

This chain links TRBV20-1 with TRBJ2-5, with unresolved D. Germline CDR1 reads DFQATT; CDR2 reads SNEGSKA (reference sequence). This CDR3 comprises 13 residues. The V end lost 5 bases, the J end lost 8 bases, and 18 bases lay between the germline ends. The CDR3 is CSAYYRATQTQYF. The DNA of the CDR3 is TGCAGTGCTTACTATCGGGCCACCCAAACCCAGTACTTC.

On this clonotype: This may stem from a read error, because a much larger clone lies one nucleotide away. The chain employs TRBV3-1 and TRBJ2-7; 10 bases map to TRBD1. The CDR3 consists of 15 residues. Germline-derived CDR1 and CDR2 are LGHDT and YNNKEL (reference sequence). V lost 7 bases and J lost 6; bases outside the gene matches: 12. CDR3 sequence (DNA): TGTGCCAGCACCCAGTCCTCGGGACAGGGGCCCGAGCAGTACTTC. It is translated as CASTQSSGQGPEQYF.

In this sample, this clonotype turned up many times. The rearrangement joins TRBV5-1 to TRBJ2-7, with D tentatively TRBD1 (5 bases). The CDR3 contains 15 residues. CDR1 and CDR2 (germline): SGHRS, YFSETQ. Deletions cut 2 bases from V and 3 bases from J, with 15 bases between. The CDR3 DNA reads as TGCGCCAGCAGCTTACACCAGAAGGGGAACTACGAGCAGTACTTC. This sequence encodes CASSLHQKGNYEQYF.

The DNA of the CDR3 is TGTGCCAGCAGCCCCGGAGGCGGTTATAACTATGGCTACACCTTC. Its translation: CASSPGGGYNYGYTF. V and J are TRBV3-1 and TRBJ1-2; no clear D gene. The CDR3 spans 15 residues. V lost 4 bases, J lost 1 base, and 13 bases lay in between. Germline V gene lookup returns CDR1 LGHDT and CDR2 YNNKEL (reference sequence).

This clonotype turned up a few times. The gene calls are TRBV5-5 and TRBJ2-2; D possibly corresponds to TRBD2 (6 bases). Trimming took 4 bases from V and 0 from J, leaving 13 bases between them. This CDR3 spans 16 amino acids. Looked up from germline, CDR1 is SGHKS and CDR2 is YYEKEE (reference sequence). CDR3 coding DNA: TGTGCCAGCAGCCATAGCGGAGGGACGAACACCGGGGAGCTGTTTTTT. Translated: CASSHSGGTNTGELFF. Full variable domain (rest looked up from reference TRBV5-5 and TRBJ2-2): DAGVTQSPTHLIKTRGQQVTLRCSPISGHKSVSWYQQVLGQGPQFIFQYYEKEERGRGNFPDRFSARQFPNYSSELNVNALLLGDSALYLCASSHSGGTNTGELFFGEGSRLTVL.